The entry below gives a single TCR beta chain sequence along with its context. Germline CDR1 is DFQATT and CDR2 is SNEGSKA (reference sequence). The CDR3 spans 15 residues. V shed 1 base and J 4 bases; nucleotides not matched to a gene: 10. This entry belongs to a study of blood T cells in healthy people across ages. A second about 7 to 12 cycle PCR used barcoded and J-beta primers. MiXCR was run by TCRdb on the 5' RACE reads, yielding one entry per CDR3 protein. The sample yields roughly 730,000 distinct CDR3 sequences, more than 50% seen once. The chain couples TRBV20-1 to TRBJ2-7, with TRBD1 matching 7 bases. This receptor was obtained from a man aged 40-49 years in good health. Sequences were obtained from blood. The CDR3 DNA reads TGCAGTGCTAGAGCCCCGGGACAGAGCCCTTACGAGCAGTACTTC. Amino acid sequence: CSARAPGQSPYEQYF.